Detailed here is one T cell receptor (beta chain). The PCR contained 60 Vbeta and 13 Jbeta primers. Clones were sequenced by immunoSEQ multiplex PCR, and TCRdb holds only the in-frame ones, with some missing. The table includes roughly 110,000 clones, 70% to 80% detected once. The data were taken from a study of cytomegalovirus exposure and HLA in healthy donors. The CDR3 totals 14 residues. The V and J ends lost 7 bases and 2 bases respectively, with 14 bases between them. Germline values: CDR1 LNHDA, CDR2 SQIVND (reference sequence). The specimen sequenced was PBMCs. This receptor was taken from a woman in her thirties or forties in good health and CMV-seropositive. The chain has TRBV19 and TRBJ1-2; no clear D gene. The CDR3 DNA reads TGTGCCAGTATTAGGGAGGTCGGGAACTATGGCTACACCTTC. It codes for CASIREVGNYGYTF. Variable domain in full (rest from reference TRBV19 and TRBJ1-2): DGGITQSPKYLFRKEGQNVTLSCEQNLNHDAMYWYRQDPGQGLRLIYYSQIVNDFQKGDIAEGYSVSREKKESFPLTVTSAQKNPTAFYLCASIREVGNYGYTFGSGTRLTVV.